Shown below are 20 T cell receptor beta chains from a single sample sequenced in a study of T cells expressing NK-cell markers. Reprocessing the 5' RACE reads, TCRdb reports a single entry for every CDR3 protein and omits DNA. Here the sample table reports 500,000 to 700,000 distinct CDR3 sequences. Sequences were obtained from blood T cells: a sorted CD56 or NKG2C T cell subset, CD4+ or CD8+ T cells, or bulk PBMC T cells (not recorded which). All receptors derive from a man between 18 and 29 years old in good health.

This chain uses TRBV7-6 with TRBJ2-1. The length of the CDR3 is 16 residues. Looked up from germline, CDR1 is SGHVS and CDR2 is FNYEAQ. The CDR3 is CASSLGGGRAYNEQFF. Full variable domain (rest looked up from reference TRBV7-6 and TRBJ2-1): GAGVSQSPRYKVTKRGQDVALRCDPISGHVSLYWYRQALGQGPEFLTYFNYEAQQDKSGLPNDRFSAERPEGSISTLTIQRTEQRDSAMYRCASSLGGGRAYNEQFFGPGTRLTVL.

The chain joins TRBV29-1 to TRBJ2-1; the D call from TCRdb, TRBD1, cannot be confirmed without DNA. Germline V gene lookup returns CDR1 SQVTM and CDR2 ANQGSEA. This CDR3 contains 11 residues. CDR3 amino acids: CSVGPLSEQFF.

This chain joins TRBV9 and TRBJ2-7; the TCRdb D gene call, TRBD1, has no DNA to confirm it. The CDR3 is 13 residues long. The germline gives CDR1 SGDLS, CDR2 YYNGEE. The CDR3 sequence: CASSPGRFYEQYF.

The rearrangement links TRBV10-3 to TRBJ2-7; as DNA is missing, the TRBD2 call by TCRdb cannot be tested. The CDR3 is made up of 15 amino acids. Germline-derived CDR1 and CDR2 are ENHRY and SYGVKD. This chain's CDR3 is CAISEGLAEYYEQYF.

The chain combines TRBV30 with TRBJ1-3; TCRdb's D call of TRBD1 is untestable without DNA. The CDR3 is 15 residues long. In germline, CDR1 is GTSNPN, CDR2 SVGIG (reference sequence). CDR3 sequence: CAWSGTASSGNTIYF.

V usage is TRBV20-1 and J usage is TRBJ2-3; the D call from TCRdb, TRBD2, cannot be confirmed without DNA. The CDR3 has 17 residues. Per germline, CDR1 DFQATT and CDR2 SNEGSKA (reference sequence). CDR3 amino acids: CSARDLSGSWETDTQYF.

This sequence joins TRBV12-2 and TRBJ2-7; the D call of TRBD1 rests on TCRdb alone, since no DNA is present to check it. TRBV12-2 is classified as a pseudogene. The CDR3 has 21 amino acids. CDR3: CASRCLSGTGVLRVLYYEQYF.

The chain combines TRBV12-3 or TRBV12-4 with TRBJ1-2; TCRdb returns TRBD1, unconfirmable since there is no DNA. This CDR3 comprises 16 residues. The CDR3 here is CASSPLDRGAHYGYTF.

The chain combines TRBV12-3 or TRBV12-4 with TRBJ2-7; there is no DNA to check the TCRdb D call of TRBD2. CDR3 length equals 15 residues. CDR3 protein: CASSLAQASGIEQYF.

This chain uses TRBV6-5 with TRBJ1-1. Germline V lookup: CDR1 MNHEY, CDR2 SVGAGI. The CDR3 loop spans 13 amino acids. The CDR3 spells CASRGLTDTEAFF.

The CDR3 is CASSSSSGADTQYF. This rearrangement joins TRBV7-7 to TRBJ2-3; TCRdb's D call of TRBD2 is untestable without DNA. The CDR3 totals 14 residues. The germline CDR1 and CDR2 sequences are SSHAT and FNYEAQ (reference sequence).

The CDR3: CASSYRRGGTYEQYF. The rearrangement links TRBV6-2 or TRBV6-3 to TRBJ2-7; absent DNA, TCRdb's TRBD1 call cannot be checked. Germline V gene data show CDR1 as MNHEY and CDR2 as SVGEGT. The CDR3 is 15 residues long.

The chain couples TRBV29-1 to TRBJ2-3; the D call of TRBD2 rests on TCRdb alone, since no DNA is present to check it. CDR3 length: 14 amino acids. The germline V gene has CDR1 SQVTM and CDR2 ANQGSEA. The CDR3 region is CSVRAGYSTDTQYF.

The CDR3 is CASSDLKTSGSLNEQFF. V is TRBV5-1 and J is TRBJ2-1; there is no DNA to check the TCRdb D call of TRBD2. Germline CDR1 SGHRS, CDR2 YFSETQ. This CDR3 comprises 17 residues.

V is TRBV10-1 and J is TRBJ2-3; the TCRdb call, TRBD2, lacks DNA for checking. Germline V lookup: CDR1 WNHNN, CDR2 SYGVQD (reference sequence). This CDR3 comprises 17 residues. CDR3 loop: CASSESISAGGLDTQYF.

The V gene is TRBV18, the J gene TRBJ2-5; TCRdb returns TRBD2, unconfirmable since there is no DNA. This CDR3 spans 16 amino acids. CDR1 and CDR2 from the germline V gene are KGHSH and LQKENI. The chain's CDR3 is CASSPDSGRAVETQYF.

The chain combines TRBV7-2 with TRBJ2-3. CDR3 length: 14 amino acids. Germline V gives CDR1 SGHTA, CDR2 FQGNSA. The CDR3: CASSAVHSADTQYF. Full variable domain (missing parts from reference TRBV7-2 and TRBJ2-3): GAGVSQSPSNKVTEKGKDVELRCDPISGHTALYWYRQSLGQGLEFLIYFQGNSAPDKSGLPSDRFSAERTGGSVSTLTIQRTQQEDSAVYLCASSAVHSADTQYFGPGTRLTVL.

The chain carries TRBV20-1 and TRBJ2-7. Germline lookup yields CDR1 DFQATT and CDR2 SNEGSKA (reference sequence). The CDR3 is 12 residues long. The CDR3 reads CSARANSYEQYF.

The chain joins TRBV6-1 to TRBJ2-1; TCRdb outputs TRBD2, but without DNA this stays unchecked. The CDR3 is 14 amino acids. Germline assignment: CDR1 MNHNS and CDR2 SASEGT. The CDR3 spells CASSSGGRGNEQFF.

The chain is built from TRBV12-5 and TRBJ2-5; with no DNA, the TCRdb D assignment of TRBD2 cannot be verified. The CDR3 loop spans 14 amino acids. The germline V gene encodes CDR1 LGHNT and CDR2 FRNRAP. The CDR3 protein is CASGLDGLAGARHF.